One sample yielded the 29 T cell receptor beta chains listed below, sequenced in a study of cytomegalovirus exposure and HLA in healthy donors. TCRdb keeps only in-frame clones here, not all; method: immunoSEQ multiplex PCR. The sample has 150,000 to 200,000 clones, roughly 88% seen once; the top ten hold over 1.3%. Material for sequencing was PBMCs. These TCRs come from a woman between 18 and 30 years old in good health and CMV-seronegative.

The chain uses TRBV19 and TRBJ2-7, with TRBD2 identical over 8 bases. V shed 0 bases, J shed 6 bases, and the junction held 7 bases outside the gene matches. Germline loops: CDR1 LNHDA, CDR2 SQIVND (reference sequence). The CDR3 is 15 residues long. The CDR3 loop reads CASSIEMGLGGEQYF. CDR3 sequence (DNA): TGTGCCAGTAGTATAGAAATGGGACTAGGCGGCGAGCAGTACTTC.

This clone was observed once. The CDR3: CASSFGGAGASSSYNSPLHF. CDR3 sequence (DNA): TGTGCCAGCAGTTTTGGGGGGGCAGGGGCGTCGAGCTCCTATAATTCACCCCTCCACTTT. This sequence joins TRBV27 and TRBJ1-6; tentatively, D is TRBD1 (6 bases). The germline V gene has CDR1 MNHEY and CDR2 SMNVEV (reference sequence). The length of the CDR3 is 20 residues. V dropped 3 bases and J dropped 0 bases, with 21 bases sitting between them.

The gene calls are TRBV19 and TRBJ1-2, with 7 bases that match TRBD1. V was clipped by 4 bases and J by 0 bases; unmatched bases: 8. Germline V lookup: CDR1 LNHDA, CDR2 SQIVND (reference sequence). The CDR3 runs 16 residues. The CDR3 region has the DNA TGTGCCAGTAGTACTTCCCGACAGGGTGCTAACTATGGCTACACCTTC. Its translation: CASSTSRQGANYGYTF.

As concerns this clone: A junction boundary mismatches the germline segment, possibly from a read error. The CDR3: CASSIFGVTAF. The CDR3 nucleotides read TGTGCCAGTAGTATATTCGGGGTGACCGCCTTC. The V and J genes are TRBV19 and TRBJ1-2; D unresolved. The CDR3 has 11 amino acids. Germline CDR1 is LNHDA and CDR2 is SQIVND (reference sequence).

CDR3 loop: CASSLITGTGREKLFF. The DNA for the CDR3 is TGTGCCAGCAGCCTCATAACCGGGACAGGGCGAGAAAAACTGTTTTTT. This chain links TRBV14 with TRBJ1-4, with TRBD1 identical over 9 bases. The V gene's germline CDR1 is SGHDN and CDR2 FVKESK. V trimming: 4 bases; J trimming: 8 bases; junction bases outside the gene matches: 11. The CDR3 is made up of 16 amino acids. The entire variable domain, with the rest obtained from reference TRBV14 and TRBJ1-4, is as follows: EAGVTQFPSHSVIEKGQTVTLRCDPISGHDNLYWYRRVMGKEIKFLLHFVKESKQDESGMPNNRFLAERTGGTYSTLKVQPAELEDSGVYFCASSLITGTGREKLFFGSGTQLSVL.

V and J are TRBV6-4 and TRBJ2-2, with 9 bases fitting TRBD2. This CDR3 contains 17 residues. J gave up 4 bases and V 3 bases, and 9 bases lay outside the gene matches. CDR1 and CDR2 from the germline V gene are MRHNA and SNTAGT. The CDR3 coding sequence is TGTGCCAGCAGTGAAGGGGTAGCGGGAGAGACCACCGGGGAGCTGTTTTTT. Encoded protein: CASSEGVAGETTGELFF.

The chain is built from TRBV2 and TRBJ2-1; no clear D. The CDR3 loop spans 14 amino acids. V was shortened by 2 bases and J by 0 bases, with 5 bases between the two germline ends. The V gene's germline CDR1 is SNHLY and CDR2 FYNNEI. The CDR3 DNA reads TGTGCCAGCAGTGAAACAGTCTCCTACAATGAGCAGTTCTTC. The encoded protein is CASSETVSYNEQFF.

The count of this clone is one. The chain couples TRBV2 to TRBJ1-5; unclear D gene. V dropped 4 bases and J dropped 4 bases, with 8 bases sitting between them. This CDR3 is 13 amino acids long. The V gene's germline CDR1 is SNHLY and CDR2 FYNNEI. The CDR3 DNA reads as TGTGCCAGCAGTGGGGCAGAGAATCAGCCCCAGCATTTT. This encodes CASSGAENQPQHF.

The genes are TRBV18 and TRBJ1-5; the D gene is possibly TRBD1 (5 bases). This CDR3 contains 14 residues. Trimming took off 3 bases at V and 5 bases at J, with 11 bases between the two ends. CDR1 and CDR2 (germline): KGHSH, LQKENI. The CDR3 DNA reads TGTGCCAGCTCACCGCAAGACAGTGATCAGCCCCAGCATTTT. Encoded protein: CASSPQDSDQPQHF.

The rearrangement uses TRBV9 and TRBJ2-1; 9 nucleotides match TRBD2. V was pared by 2 bases and J by 4 bases, with 13 bases of the junction left unmatched. The CDR3 extends over 18 amino acids. From germline, CDR1 is SGDLS and CDR2 YYNGEE. CDR3 nucleotides: TGTGCCAGCAGCGTTGAGGCCCGGGTCGCGGGGGGGTACAATGAGCAGTTCTTC. This codes for CASSVEARVAGGYNEQFF.

The genes are TRBV28 and TRBJ2-7, with D maybe TRBD1 (6 bases). CDR3 length: 14 residues. Germline CDR1 MDHEN, CDR2 SYDVKM. V was pared by 5 bases and J by 2 bases, with 13 bases between. CDR3 sequence (DNA): TGTGCCAGCAGTATCCAGACAGGCGCCTACGAGCAGTACTTC. Encoded protein: CASSIQTGAYEQYF.

The chain uses TRBV5-5 and TRBJ2-3, with TRBD2 matching 9 bases. CDR3 length: 15 amino acids. The V gene's germline CDR1 is SGHKS and CDR2 YYEKEE (reference sequence). After removal of 3 bases from V and 6 bases from J, the junction contained 8 bases not matched to a gene. CDR3 nucleotides: TGTGCCAGCAGCTCTCGCATAGCGGGAGATGATACGCAGTATTTT. Residues: CASSSRIAGDDTQYF.

The chain recombines TRBV27 with TRBJ2-2, with TRBD2 identical over 7 bases. This CDR3 region has 18 residues. The trim removed 3 bases at V and 3 bases at J, leaving 13 bases unmatched. Germline CDR1 is MNHEY and CDR2 is SMNVEV (reference sequence). The CDR3 protein is CASSLIFRSSGYTGELFF. CDR3 DNA: TGTGCCAGCAGTTTGATATTTCGGTCTAGCGGATACACCGGGGAGCTGTTTTTT.

This clone was counted once. The chain carries TRBV30 and TRBJ2-5; no definite D call. V was clipped by 1 base and J by 3 bases, with 12 bases between them. Germline lookup yields CDR1 GTSNPN and CDR2 SVGIG (reference sequence). This CDR3 spans 14 amino acids. The CDR3 DNA follows: TGTGCCTGGAGTGGCCCGGTTCCCGAAGAGACCCAGTACTTC. It specifies CAWSGPVPEETQYF.

This sequence joins TRBV11-2 and TRBJ2-1; D unclear. CDR3 length equals 16 residues. Germline CDR1 is SGHAT and CDR2 is FQNNGV. Deletions cut 3 bases from V and 0 bases from J, with 12 bases between. The CDR3 DNA reads TGTGCCAGCAGCTTGGCAGGCCGTAGCTCCTACAATGAGCAGTTCTTC. Translation: CASSLAGRSSYNEQFF.

The chain recombines TRBV2 with TRBJ1-1; no clear D gene. V lost 4 bases to trimming and J lost 4 bases, with 19 bases between them. CDR3 size: 16 residues. CDR1 is SNHLY and CDR2 is FYNNEI in the germline V gene. Written as DNA, the CDR3 is TGTGCCAGCAGTGTATCCCGTGCGAGGGCCGCCACTGAAGCTTTCTTT. Protein: CASSVSRARAATEAFF.

This clone was found once. V is TRBV29-1 and J is TRBJ1-1, with TRBD1 as a possible D gene (6 bases). V was trimmed by 5 bases and J by 4 bases, leaving 20 bases between them. CDR3 length: 15 residues. Germline CDR1 and CDR2: SQVTM and ANQGSEA. The CDR3 coding sequence is TGCAGCGTTATTCCGCCGTACAGGGCTGGCACTGAAGCTTTCTTT. Its protein is CSVIPPYRAGTEAFF.

The V and J genes are TRBV7-8 and TRBJ2-5; D is ambiguous. The germline CDR1 and CDR2 sequences are SGHVS and FQNEAQ. V was cut by 3 bases and J by 3 bases, with 8 bases left in between. The CDR3 extends over 13 amino acids. CDR3 coding DNA: TGTGCCAGCAGCTTGGCCATCAAAGAGACCCAGTACTTC. It translates to CASSLAIKETQYF. The full variable domain, rest sourced from reference TRBV7-8 and TRBJ2-5, is GAGVSQSPRYKVAKRGQDVALRCDPISGHVSLFWYQQALGQGPEFLTYFQNEAQLDKSGLPSDRFFAERPEGSVSTLKIQRTQQEDSAVYLCASSLAIKETQYFGPGTRLLVL.

This chain joins TRBV27 and TRBJ2-7, with TRBD2 matching 12 bases. CDR1 and CDR2 (germline): MNHEY, SMNVEV (reference sequence). J was trimmed by 7 bases and V by 6 bases; bases with no gene match: 10. The CDR3 sequence is 15 residues long. CDR3 in amino acids: CASSPRRLAGAEQYF. The DNA for the CDR3 is TGTGCCAGCAGCCCCCGTCGACTAGCGGGGGCAGAGCAGTACTTC.

V gene TRBV30 combines with J gene TRBJ2-6; TRBD1 aligns across 10 bases. V dropped 3 bases and J dropped 2; count of bases not matched to a gene: 4. The length of the CDR3 is 16 residues. The germline V gene encodes CDR1 GTSNPN and CDR2 SVGIG (reference sequence). CDR3 in amino acids: CAWRETGGAGANVLTF. The CDR3 DNA follows: TGTGCCTGGAGAGAGACAGGGGGCGCTGGGGCCAACGTCCTGACTTTC. Filled out from reference TRBV30 and TRBJ2-6, the complete variable domain reads SQTIHQWPATLVQPVGSPLSLECTVEGTSNPNLYWYRQAAGRGLQLLFYSVGIGQISSEVPQNLSASRPQDRQFILSSKKLLLSDSGFYLCAWRETGGAGANVLTFGAGSRLTVL.

The genes are TRBV4-1 and TRBJ2-7, with 12 bases identical to TRBD1. This CDR3 spans 15 amino acids. V lost 1 base to trimming and J lost 5 bases; unmatched junction nucleotides: 3. Germline-derived CDR1 and CDR2 are MGHRA and YSYEKL. The CDR3 DNA follows: TGCGCCAGCAGCCAAGTGGGACAGGGGGCGGACGAGCAGTACTTC. It yields the protein CASSQVGQGADEQYF.

The V gene is TRBV14, the J gene TRBJ1-2; 7 nucleotides match TRBD1. J was trimmed by 4 bases and V by 4 bases; bases with no gene match: 6. This CDR3 has 14 amino acids. CDR1 and CDR2 (germline): SGHDN, FVKESK. The CDR3 nucleotides are TGTGCCAGCAGCCTCCCAGGGGGGTTCTATGGCTACACCTTC. Amino acids: CASSLPGGFYGYTF.

Only one count was recorded for this clone. The genes are TRBV4-1 and TRBJ1-5; TRBD1 matches at 10 bases. The CDR3 is made up of 17 amino acids. J was trimmed by 0 bases and V by 0 bases; bases with no gene match: 2. Germline V lookup: CDR1 MGHRA, CDR2 YSYEKL. CDR3 in DNA: TGCGCCAGCAGCCAAGATCGGACAGGGGGTAGCAATCAGCCCCAGCATTTT. Residues: CASSQDRTGGSNQPQHF.

This sequence joins TRBV9 and TRBJ1-4; 7 bases fit TRBD1. J was trimmed by 3 bases and V by 2 bases; bases with no gene match: 4. This CDR3 region has 15 residues. Germline V gene lookup returns CDR1 SGDLS and CDR2 YYNGEE. The CDR3 sequence is CASSVQGVSNEKLFF. The CDR3 nucleotides read TGTGCCAGCAGCGTCCAGGGGGTCTCTAATGAAAAACTGTTTTTT. Based on the CDR3 plus reference TRBV9 and TRBJ1-4, the full variable domain is DSGVTQTPKHLITATGQRVTLRCSPRSGDLSVYWYQQSLDQGLQFLIQYYNGEERAKGNILERFSAQQFPDLHSELNLSSLELGDSALYFCASSVQGVSNEKLFFGSGTQLSVL.

The chain recombines TRBV5-4 with TRBJ2-3, with D possibly being TRBD1 (5 bases). CDR1 is SGHNT and CDR2 is YYREEE in the germline V gene (reference sequence). The germline V and J ends were trimmed by 1 base and 5 bases, with 17 bases remaining between them. This CDR3 is 16 amino acids long. The CDR3 DNA follows: TGTGCCAGCAGCTTGAAGGGGCAGGGCGAGAGAGATACGCAGTATTTT. This gives the protein CASSLKGQGERDTQYF.

This sequence joins TRBV5-1 and TRBJ2-1; TRBD2 matches at 9 bases. Looked up from germline, CDR1 is SGHRS and CDR2 is YFSETQ. The J segment lost 7 bases and the V segment lost 0 bases, leaving 5 bases of the junction unmatched. The CDR3 loop spans 15 amino acids. This CDR3 reads CASSLDGSGRNEQFF. CDR3 coding DNA: TGCGCCAGCAGCTTGGATGGTAGCGGGAGAAATGAGCAGTTCTTC.

In regard to this clone: Within the sample, other DNA sequences also encode this same CDR3. The chain carries TRBV11-2 and TRBJ1-1; D possibly corresponds to TRBD1 (5 bases). Trimming cost V 5 bases and J 1 base, with 8 bases left between them. The CDR3 length is 13 residues. The germline V gene encodes CDR1 SGHAT and CDR2 FQNNGV. The DNA of the CDR3 is TGTGCCAGCAGCCTCGGGGGGAACACTGAAGCTTTCTTT. Its translation is CASSLGGNTEAFF.

The sample holds many counts of this clone. The chain carries TRBV4-2 and TRBJ1-2; no reliable D call. Trimming left V 0 bases short and J 7 bases short, with 15 bases between. CDR1 LGHNA and CDR2 YNFKEQ come from the germline V gene. The CDR3 loop spans 15 amino acids. The CDR3 DNA sequence: TGTGCCAGCAGCCAAGATCTCCCATTCCCGAGTGGCTACACCTTC. Translating gives CASSQDLPFPSGYTF.

The chain is built from TRBV5-4 and TRBJ1-1; TRBD1 aligns across 10 bases. This CDR3 has 13 amino acids. In germline, CDR1 is SGHNT, CDR2 YYREEE (reference sequence). V shed 6 bases, J shed 4 bases, and the junction held 3 bases outside the gene matches. For the CDR3, the DNA is TGTGCCAGCACCCGGACAGGGGGCACTGAAGCTTTCTTT. This sequence encodes CASTRTGGTEAFF.